This TCR beta chain was recovered during a study of blood T cell repertoires in COVID-19 (TCRdb year 2020). About the investigation overall: Samples covering the acute and convalescent phases of COVID-19 were provided by collaborators in the United States, Italy and Spain. A freely available public database, intended as a resource for researchers studying the immune response to SARS-CoV-2, is where the repertoires were released. Where HLA class I and class II types were available, the types were taken from metadata supplied by the sample provider, not from assay-based typing. The prospective study material was composed of cDNA or gDNA derived from T cells, B-cell-depleted T cells, or PBMCs. Sample metadata almost always included a de-identified subject ID, COVID-19 status, age in years and sex. Subjects who had been exposed to COVID-19, were actively infected with it, or had recovered from it provided the deeply sampled blood TCRbeta repertoires that made up the dataset. The samples were drawn from the first 160 participants of the ongoing ImmuneRACE study and from more than 1,000 subjects provided by 6 global collaborators. Summary of the overall study and its limitations: How much clinical and demographic metadata was included differed by source and by participant, and the metadata was provided uncurated.

Points on this clone: It has no known antigen specificity. Base qualities are not recorded, but no much larger clone differs from it by a single base.

In the prospective study, participants were roughly 18 to 90 years old, resided in fewer than 25 geographic areas of the United States, and were enrolled through a virtual design. In the prospective study, participants were assigned to cohorts based on the clinical history participants reported in a screening survey and a study questionnaire. Recovered participants in ImmuneRACE Cohort 3 were defined as having two consecutive negative NP/OP PCR tests, clearance from a healthcare professional, or resolution of symptoms. Each participant in the prospective study had whole blood, serum and a nasopharyngeal or oropharyngeal swab collected by mobile phlebotomists. Prospective study participants could optionally give additional blood draws and questionnaires over an approximately two-month period. Before DNA extraction, blood samples from the prospective study were shipped at room temperature or frozen.

Clipping removes 5 bases from V and 1 base from J, with 12 as the unmatched junction base count. From cysteine to phenylalanine, the CDR3 is 17 amino acids long. Only CDR3 DNA is held: 51 bases, read in frame from base 1. The CDR1 and CDR2 encoded by the germline V gene are SNHLY and FYNNEI. TCRbeta CDR3 regions were amplified from genomic DNA by means of the immunoSEQ Assay, a bias-controlled multiplex PCR. Per the source publication's procedure: The number of nucleated cells in each sample was estimated by amplification of reference gene primers within the assay. Sequence reads were collapsed and filtered to measure the absolute abundance of every unique TCRbeta CDR3 rearrangement. For each sample, productive Simpson clonality was calculated as the square root of Simpson's diversity index over productive rearrangements. The immuneACCESS repertoire file appears here via TCRdb, limited to in-frame rearrangements. These files lack a portion of the clones; in checked studies, under half of the deficit traces to unresolved V genes, and the cause of the others is not known. V and J calls and clone size are as listed in that table; D and trimming were resolved from the DNA. The sample contains about 310,000 clones, about nine tenths of them found a single time. The ten largest clones take up almost 9.5% of the sample.

The sample was PBMCs or T cells enriched from blood (not recorded which). This sequence uses TRBV2 and TRBJ2-7, and TRBD1 matches 9 of the central bases. The origin of this receptor is a woman aged 30 to 39 who had recovered from COVID-19. The CDR3 corresponds to CASSSLGTGSKSYEQYF. The DNA sequence is given as TGTGCCAGCAGTTCACTAGGGACAGGGAGCAAATCCTACGAGCAGTACTTC.